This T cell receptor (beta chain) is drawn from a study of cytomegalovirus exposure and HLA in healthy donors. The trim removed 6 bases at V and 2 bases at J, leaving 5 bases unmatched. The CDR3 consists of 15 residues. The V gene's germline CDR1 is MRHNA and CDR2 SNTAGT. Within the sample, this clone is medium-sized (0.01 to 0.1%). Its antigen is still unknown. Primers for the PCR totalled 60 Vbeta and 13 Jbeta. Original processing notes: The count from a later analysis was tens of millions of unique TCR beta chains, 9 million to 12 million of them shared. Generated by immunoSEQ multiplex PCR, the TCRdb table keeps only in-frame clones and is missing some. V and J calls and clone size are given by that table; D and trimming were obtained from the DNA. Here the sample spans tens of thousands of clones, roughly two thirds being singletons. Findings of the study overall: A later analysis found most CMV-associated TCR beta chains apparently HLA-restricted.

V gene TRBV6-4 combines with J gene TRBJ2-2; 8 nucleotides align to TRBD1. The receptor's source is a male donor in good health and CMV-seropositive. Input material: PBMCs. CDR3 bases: TGTGCCAGCAGGGGCGGACAGGGTAACACCGGGGAGCTGTTTTTT. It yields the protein CASRGGQGNTGELFF.